This TCR beta chain was captured in a study of T cells after yellow fever vaccination. About the study: The authors prepared low-cell-number fractions using SMART-Seq v4 Ultra Low Input.

The germline V gene has CDR1 DFQATT and CDR2 SNEGSKA (reference sequence). Trimming shortened V by 5 bases and J by 2 bases, and 7 bases separated the two germline ends. CDR3 length: 13 amino acids. MiXCR, applied by TCRdb to the 5' RACE reads, yields one record per CDR3 protein. The profile shows over 250,000 distinct CDR3 sequences, over 4% of them singletons. This clonotype was seen only a few times. Sequenced material: PBMCs, taken 5 days after the yellow fever booster vaccination. This sequence originates from a young man who received the YFV17D yellow fever vaccine. The gene calls are TRBV20-1 and TRBJ2-6; D is unclear. In DNA form, the CDR3 reads TGCAGTGCTCAGACCGCTGGGGCCAACGTCCTGACTTTC. This sequence encodes CSAQTAGANVLTF.